This T cell receptor beta chain was identified during a study of T cells in Graves' hyperthyroidism and ophthalmopathy. CDR1 and CDR2 from the germline V gene are SGDLS and YYNGEE. The CDR3 is made up of 16 amino acids. V lost 2 bases to trimming and J lost 2 bases; unmatched junction nucleotides: 8. What was amplified from RNA transcripts were TCR beta CDR3 regions. The study used the HTBI primer set for a first-round RT-PCR of the TCR CDR3. TCRdb re-analysed the multiplex PCR reads in MiXCR, keeping a single row per CDR3 protein. This sample has hundreds of thousands of distinct CDR3 sequences, with roughly 14% found just once. Patients with uncontrolled infections, other autoimmune diseases, pregnancy or lactation were excluded. This clonotype was found many times.

The sequencing sample was made of blood. This clonotype was sampled from a man aged 18-30 years with Graves' ophthalmopathy. V gene TRBV9 combines with J gene TRBJ2-7; 9 nucleotides agree with TRBD2. The CDR3 DNA is TGTGCCAGCAGCGTGGGGGAGAGCGGGGGGCCCTACGAGCAGTACTTC. Encoded protein: CASSVGESGGPYEQYF.